Listed here are 9 T cell receptor beta chains from one sample, sequenced in a study of beta chain features in type 1 diabetes. Regarding the study as a whole: Type 1 diabetes patients showed a moderate but significant shortening of TCRB CDR3s in all four CD4+ subsets.

Since all of the isolated RNA was reverse transcribed, expressed TCRB transcripts were what got sequenced. Using immunoSEQ multiplex PCR, the repertoire was profiled, and TCRdb retains in-frame clones only, with some absent. The sample yields some 330,000 clones, about 12% seen once. Their target antigens are unknown. The sequencing sample was made of naive CD4+ T cells from blood. These receptors were obtained from a young woman with type 1 diabetes.

This clone was picked up a small number of times. The gene calls are TRBV9 and TRBJ2-5; 10 bases map to TRBD2. Germline loops: CDR1 SGDLS, CDR2 YYNGEE. Unmatched junction bases numbered 8, after V lost 5 bases and J lost 4 bases. CDR3 length equals 15 residues. The CDR3 region is CASSTSGKRGETQYF. CDR3 in DNA: TGTGCCAGCAGTACTAGCGGGAAGCGGGGAGAGACCCAGTACTTC. The variable domain in full, with the rest retrieved from reference TRBV9 and TRBJ2-5, is DSGVTQTPKHLITATGQRVTLRCSPRSGDLSVYWYQQSLDQGLQFLIQYYNGEERAKGNILERFSAQQFPDLHSELNLSSLELGDSALYFCASSTSGKRGETQYFGPGTRLLVL.

Only a few counts were recorded for this clone. The chain couples TRBV5-1 to TRBJ1-2, with D tentatively TRBD1 (6 bases). Deletions cut 0 bases from V and 7 bases from J, with 16 bases between. The CDR3 is 15 residues long. From germline, CDR1 is SGHRS and CDR2 YFSETQ. CDR3 bases: TGCGCCAGCAGCTTGGATGCTCAGGGGAAATTTGGCTACACCTTC. Translating it yields CASSLDAQGKFGYTF.

This clone was observed a handful of times. CDR3 region: CASSPGGGPYEQYF. In nucleotides, the CDR3 is TGTGCCAGCAGCCCGGGTGGGGGCCCCTACGAGCAGTACTTC. This chain links TRBV5-6 with TRBJ2-7; possibly TRBD1 for D (6 bases). CDR1 is SGHDT, CDR2 YYEEEE, per germline. Trimming pared 4 bases from V and 2 bases from J, leaving 13 bases between. The CDR3 has 14 residues.

The V call is TRBV15, the J call TRBJ2-7; 8 nucleotides line up with TRBD1. With V trimmed by 1 base and J by 2 bases, 1 base remained unmatched. Per the germline V gene, CDR1 is LNHNV and CDR2 is YYDKDF (reference sequence). The CDR3 sequence is 14 residues long. The CDR3 here is CATSRGQGTYEQYF. As DNA, the CDR3 is TGTGCCACCAGCAGAGGACAGGGGACCTACGAGCAGTACTTC.

This clone was observed a few times. Additional DNA sequences in this sample encode the identical CDR3. V gene TRBV5-1 combines with J gene TRBJ2-7; 9 nucleotides agree with TRBD1. Germline CDR1 is SGHRS and CDR2 is YFSETQ. Trimming at V came to 5 bases and at J to 4 bases, leaving 4 bases not matched to a gene. The CDR3 is made up of 13 amino acids. The CDR3 loop is CASRPGQGYEQYF. In DNA, the CDR3 is TGCGCCAGCAGGCCGGGACAGGGATACGAGCAGTACTTC.

The chain joins TRBV30 to TRBJ1-2, with no clear D. Deletions cut 5 bases from V and 4 bases from J, with 11 bases between. Germline V CDR1 and CDR2: GTSNPN, SVGIG (reference sequence). The CDR3 sequence is 12 residues long. The CDR3 nucleotides read TGTGCCTGGTCTCCGGGGAGCTATGGCTACACCTTC. Translation gives CAWSPGSYGYTF.

The chain is built from TRBV19 and TRBJ2-3; D uncertain. Germline V lookup: CDR1 LNHDA, CDR2 SQIVND (reference sequence). The germline V and J ends were trimmed by 10 bases and 0 bases, with 14 bases remaining between them. This CDR3 has 14 amino acids. The chain's CDR3 is CATRWQASTDTQYF. The CDR3 nucleotides are TGTGCCACCCGTTGGCAGGCAAGCACAGATACGCAGTATTTT.

The chain links TRBV7-9 to TRBJ2-1; 11 nucleotides match TRBD2. Germline CDR1 and CDR2: SEHNR and FQNEAQ (reference sequence). Unmatched junction bases numbered 4, after V lost 3 bases and J lost 6 bases. The CDR3 has 15 amino acids. This CDR3 is CASSFLAGGPNEQFF. The CDR3 DNA reads as TGTGCCAGCAGCTTCTTAGCGGGAGGGCCCAATGAGCAGTTCTTC. Full variable domain (missing parts from reference TRBV7-9 and TRBJ2-1): DTGVSQNPRHKITKRGQNVTFRCDPISEHNRLYWYRQTLGQGPEFLTYFQNEAQLEKSRLLSDRFSAERPKGSFSTLEIQRTEQGDSAMYLCASSFLAGGPNEQFFGPGTRLTVL.

This clone has more than one count but fewer than ten. The rearrangement links TRBV28 to TRBJ2-7, with 8 bases aligning to TRBD2. The CDR3 has 14 amino acids. Germline CDR1 reads MDHEN; CDR2 reads SYDVKM. V shed 3 bases and J 3 bases; nucleotides not matched to a gene: 4. CDR3 sequence: CASSLSAGGYEQYF. For the CDR3, the DNA is TGTGCCAGCAGTTTGAGCGCGGGAGGCTACGAGCAGTACTTC.